This T cell receptor beta chain was sequenced for a study of blood T cell repertoires in COVID-19. This CDR3 is built from 15 residues. CDR1 is ENHRY and CDR2 is SYGVKD in the germline V gene. Trimming took 2 bases from V and 6 from J; bases not matched to a gene: 4. The repertoire was sequenced with immunoSEQ multiplex PCR; TCRdb's copy has only in-frame clones and lacks some. The table has about 35,000 clones, more than 75% seen once; the top ten hold around two fifths. This clonotype originated in a human donor in a cohort sampled during active COVID-19. The chain carries TRBV10-3 and TRBJ2-2, with 9 bases lining up with TRBD2. The sample was peripheral blood. CDR3 nucleotides: TGTGCCATCAGTGAGGCTAGCGGGGAAGCCGGGGAGCTGTTTTTT. This codes for CAISEASGEAGELFF.